A selection of T cell receptor beta chains follows, all from one sample in a study of shared clonotypes between healthy human individuals. The method was immunoSEQ multiplex PCR; TCRdb's version includes in-frame clones alone and lacks a portion of them. The sample carries approximately 500,000 clones, 90% to 97% recorded once. The sample was naive CD4+ T cells sorted from blood. These receptors came from a woman in her twenties or thirties in good health. Both conserved end residues are part of each CDR3. D genes are given only for firm matches. Size is omitted from some rows. Given values are once, few, many or a class for expanded clones.

j_gene	d_gene	v_gene	abundance	CDR3aa	CDR3nt
TRBJ2-1	TRBD2	TRBV5-4	-	CAIALAGQSSYNEQFF	TGTGCCATAGCGCTAGCGGGTCAGAGCTCCTACAATGAGCAGTTCTTC
TRBJ2-6	-	TRBV10-1	-	CASSTGANVLTF	TGCGCCAGCAGTACTGGGGCCAACGTCCTGACTTTC
TRBJ1-2	-	TRBV19	-	CASSQYGYTF	TGTGCCAGTAGCCAATATGGCTACACCTTC
TRBJ1-1	-	TRBV6-5	-	CATLGGVEAFF	TGTGCCACCCTTGGGGGAGTTGAAGCTTTCTTT
TRBJ2-1	-	TRBV13	-	CASSLLAERSEQFF	TGTGCCAGCAGCTTACTTGCGGAAAGGAGTGAGCAGTTCTTC
TRBJ1-3	-	TRBV7-9	-	CASSPPGIASGNTIYF	TGTGCCAGCAGCCCTCCCGGGATCGCCTCTGGAAACACCATATATTTT
TRBJ1-1	-	TRBV28	once	CASSKGKPRATEAFF	TGTGCCAGCAGTAAAGGGAAACCAAGGGCCACTGAAGCTTTCTTT
TRBJ2-7	TRBD2	TRBV29-1	-	CSVVSFSVGGTYEQYF	TGCAGCGTTGTCTCTTTTTCCGTCGGGGGGACCTACGAGCAGTACTTC
TRBJ1-1	-	TRBV11-3	-	CASSFTGTNTEAFF	TGTGCCAGCAGCTTCACAGGGACGAACACTGAAGCTTTCTTT
TRBJ1-3	-	TRBV7-8	-	CASSLWRRNLGNTIYF	TGTGCCAGCAGCTTATGGAGAAGAAACCTTGGAAACACCATATATTTT
TRBJ2-7	-	TRBV6-5	-	CASSYSSLAPREQYF	TGTGCCAGCAGTTACTCTAGTCTAGCCCCACGCGAGCAGTACTTC
TRBJ1-1	-	TRBV7-8	-	CASRQGRMNTEAFF	TGTGCCAGCAGACAGGGACGGATGAACACTGAAGCTTTCTTT
TRBJ2-3	-	TRBV11-2	-	CASSRGGPTDTQYF	TGTGCCAGCAGCCGGGGAGGACCCACAGATACGCAGTATTTT
TRBJ1-4	-	TRBV29-1	-	CSASDVGGEKLFF	TGCAGCGCCAGTGATGTGGGGGGAGAAAAACTGTTTTTT
TRBJ1-3	-	TRBV15	-	CATSRDWGSGNTIYF	TGTGCCACCAGCAGAGATTGGGGTTCTGGAAACACCATATATTTT
TRBJ1-6	-	TRBV28	-	CASSLLAGSYNSPLHF	TGTGCCAGCAGTTTATTGGCTGGCTCCTATAATTCACCCCTCCACTTT
TRBJ1-6	TRBD1	TRBV27	once	CASSLDRGTYNSPLHF	TGTGCCAGCAGTTTAGACAGGGGAACCTATAATTCACCCCTCCACTTT